These 3 T cell receptor beta chains were all obtained from the same sample, sequenced in a study of T cells in Graves' hyperthyroidism and ophthalmopathy. Regions amplified from RNA transcripts were the TCR beta CDR3 regions. When the TCR CDR3 underwent first-round RT-PCR, the HTBI primer set was used. TCRdb reanalysed the multiplex PCR reads using MiXCR and keeps one entry per CDR3 protein. The data hold fewer than 650,000 distinct CDR3 sequences, with around 15% observed a single time. The specimen was blood. These TCRs come from a middle-aged woman with Graves' hyperthyroidism.

This clonotype was seen once. The chain has TRBV6-2 or TRBV6-3 and TRBJ2-7, with TRBD1 matching 12 bases. V lost 8 bases and J lost 9; bases outside the gene matches: 17. Germline values: CDR1 MNHEY, CDR2 SVGEGT. CDR3 length: 16 amino acids. The CDR3 DNA sequence: TGTGCCAGCCTCCCCCCTCCGGGACAGGGGGCAGGCGTGCAGTACTTC. Its protein product is CASLPPPGQGAGVQYF.

The chain has TRBV15 and TRBJ1-5; D is ambiguous. Germline V gene sequence: CDR1 LNHNV, CDR2 YYDKDF (reference sequence). V shed 0 bases and J shed 7 bases, with 4 bases lying between them. The CDR3 length is 12 residues. The CDR3: CATSRDEQPQHF. The CDR3, as DNA: TGTGCCACCAGCAGAGATGAACAGCCCCAGCATTTT.

In this sample, this clonotype turned up a few times. The V gene is TRBV9, the J gene TRBJ2-1; TRBD1 agrees at 8 bases. V was clipped by 2 bases and J by 6 bases; unmatched bases: 7. CDR1 SGDLS and CDR2 YYNGEE come from the germline V gene. The CDR3 is 15 residues long. The CDR3 DNA reads TGTGCCAGCAGCGTGGGACAGGCGATGGGCAATGAGCAGTTCTTC. Protein sequence: CASSVGQAMGNEQFF.